The T cell receptor (beta chain) described here comes from a study of OX40 agonist ivuxolimab in advanced cancers. Study-level background: Ivuxolimab was a fully human IgG2 agonistic monoclonal antibody targeting the costimulatory receptor OX40 (CD134). Intravenous ivuxolimab was administered to patients every 2 weeks at six dose levels: 0.01, 0.1, 0.3, 1.5, 3 and 10 mg/kg. Among the approximately 50 dose-escalation patients, around 20 had hepatocellular carcinoma, approximately 15 melanoma, 9 renal cell carcinoma and 9 head and neck cancer. The paper describes the monotherapy dose-escalation part (N ≈ 52 patients) of the phase I trial of ivuxolimab. Peripheral TCRbeta sequencing aimed to test whether ivuxolimab altered TCR sequence diversity and caused clonal T-cell expansion. Patients were allowed to have had prior anti-PD-1, anti-PD-L1 or anti-CTLA-4 therapy, and around 43% of the dose-escalation patients had been treated with checkpoint inhibitors. In the dose-escalation cohort, 82.7% of patients were male, and the mean age was approximately 64 years, with a range of about 20 to 79. Three dose-escalation patients achieved partial responses, one with hepatocellular carcinoma and two with cutaneous melanoma. The study at large found these results: Which antigens the clonally expanded peripheral T cells were specific for was not determined. Low levels of normalized T-cell clonal expansion were also shown by some nonresponding patients. At doses of 0.1 to 3.0 mg/kg, clonal expansion of both CD4+ and CD8+ blood T cells was observed from baseline to week 6. On average, CD8+ T cells showed more expanded clones than CD4+ T cells after ivuxolimab. In the 0.1-3.0 mg/kg groups, partial responders had among the lowest normalized peripheral clonal expansion, particularly in CD8+ T cells.

For this clone: There is no known antigen for this receptor. Base qualities are not at hand, and no much larger clone is one base apart.

CDR1 and CDR2, per the germline V gene, are SGHTA and FQGTGA. Germline trimming amounts to 4 bases on V and 4 bases on J, with 8 as the count of junction bases outside the gene matches. The CDR3, from cysteine to phenylalanine, totals 17 residues. The DNA shown is the 51-base CDR3, in frame from base 1. Genomic DNA was extracted from sorted cells for sequencing of the TCRbeta CDR3 region. The immunoSEQ Assay was used for sequencing of TCRbeta CDR3 regions. The immuneACCESS repertoire file appears here via TCRdb, limited to in-frame rearrangements. These files lack a portion of the clones; in checked studies, under half of the deficit traces to unresolved V genes, and the cause of the others is not known. The sample table shows tens of thousands of clones, and over 70% are seen once. The ten top clones hold around 4.2% of the sample. Patients with autoimmune disease history or receiving systemic immunosuppression were excluded from the trial. Peripheral blood for TCR sequencing was drawn from every dose cohort at baseline, at cycle 4 day 1 and at cycle 7 day 1. The samples were taken from a phase I, first-in-human, multicenter, open-label dose-escalation trial of ivuxolimab. Adults with locally advanced or metastatic melanoma, renal cell carcinoma, hepatocellular carcinoma or head and neck squamous cell carcinoma were enrolled in the trial. Before TCR sequencing, CD4+ and CD8+ T cells were separately sorted from peripheral blood.

Here the chain combines TRBV7-3 and TRBJ2-2; 11 bases in between match TRBD1. The TCR originated in an adult with an advanced solid tumor such as melanoma, head and neck, liver or kidney cancer. This sample comprised CD4+ or CD8+ T cells sorted from blood, obtained in a trial of the OX40 agonist ivuxolimab. The bases are TGTGCCAGCAGCTCTGGACAGGGGGCGCGGGGCACCGGGGAGCTGTTTTTT. Translated, it gives CASSSGQGARGTGELFF.